This is a list of T cell receptor beta chains from one sample in a study of blood T cell repertoires in COVID-19. Sequencing was performed with immunoSEQ multiplex PCR; in TCRdb, only in-frame clones are kept and a portion is missing. This table holds around 280,000 clones, around 85% found once. The material sequenced was peripheral blood. The origin of the receptors is a woman aged 30 to 39 who had recovered from COVID-19. Both conserved end residues are part of each CDR3. Each record gives: CDR3 protein, CDR3 DNA, clone size, V gene, J gene, D gene. D genes are given only for firm matches. For some rows the clone size is stated as once, few or many, or as a class when expanded; others skip it.

CDR3aa: CASSYSRTEMNTEAFF
CDR3nt: TGTGCCAGCAGTTATTCGCGGACAGAAATGAACACTGAAGCTTTCTTT
abundance: .
v_gene: TRBV6-5
j_gene: TRBJ1-1
d_gene: .

CDR3aa: CASRPLTTGDYNEQFF
CDR3nt: TGTGCAAGTCGCCCCCTTACGACAGGGGACTACAATGAGCAGTTCTTC
abundance: .
v_gene: TRBV12-2
j_gene: TRBJ2-1
d_gene: .

CDR3aa: CASSPWQEGTEAFF
CDR3nt: TGTGCCAGCAGCCCATGGCAGGAGGGCACTGAAGCTTTCTTT
abundance: .
v_gene: TRBV3-1/TRBV3-2
j_gene: TRBJ1-1
d_gene: .

CDR3aa: CASSQGAEETQYF
CDR3nt: TGTGCCAGCAGCCAAGGAGCGGAAGAGACCCAGTACTTC
abundance: .
v_gene: TRBV3-1/TRBV3-2
j_gene: TRBJ2-5
d_gene: .

CDR3aa: CASAWGGWGFQETQYF
CDR3nt: TGTGCTAGTGCCTGGGGAGGGTGGGGGTTCCAAGAGACCCAGTACTTC
abundance: .
v_gene: TRBV12-5
j_gene: TRBJ2-5
d_gene: TRBD2

CDR3aa: CASSLGENTEAFF
CDR3nt: TGTGCCAGCAGCTTGGGAGAGAACACTGAAGCTTTCTTT
abundance: .
v_gene: TRBV7-3
j_gene: TRBJ1-1
d_gene: .

CDR3aa: CASRRLAHSYEQYF
CDR3nt: TGTGCCAGCAGGAGACTAGCGCACTCCTACGAGCAGTACTTC
abundance: .
v_gene: TRBV13
j_gene: TRBJ2-7
d_gene: TRBD2

CDR3aa: CASSIIGGGNQPQHF
CDR3nt: TGTGCCAGTAGTATCATTGGAGGGGGCAATCAGCCCCAGCATTTT
abundance: .
v_gene: TRBV19
j_gene: TRBJ1-5
d_gene: .

CDR3aa: CASSYGGVDEQYF
CDR3nt: TGTGCCAGCAGTTATGGGGGGGTCGACGAGCAGTACTTC
abundance: .
v_gene: TRBV6-2/TRBV6-3
j_gene: TRBJ2-7
d_gene: TRBD2

CDR3aa: CASSPLSLAGDVGTQYF
CDR3nt: TGTGCCAGCAGTCCCCTTAGTTTGGCGGGAGATGTGGGTACGCAGTATTTT
abundance: .
v_gene: TRBV27
j_gene: TRBJ2-3
d_gene: TRBD2

CDR3aa: CASSPPTGSGYTF
CDR3nt: TGTGCCAGCTCACCCCCGACAGGGTCTGGCTACACCTTC
abundance: .
v_gene: TRBV18
j_gene: TRBJ1-2
d_gene: TRBD1

CDR3aa: CASSADITEAFF
CDR3nt: TGTGCCAGCAGCGCCGACATCACTGAAGCTTTCTTT
abundance: .
v_gene: TRBV7-2
j_gene: TRBJ1-1
d_gene: .

CDR3aa: CAAGQGLHEQYF
CDR3nt: TGTGCCGCGGGACAGGGGCTCCACGAGCAGTACTTC
abundance: once
v_gene: TRBV19
j_gene: TRBJ2-7
d_gene: TRBD1

CDR3aa: CATSGGLAGEETQYF
CDR3nt: TGTGCCACCAGCGGAGGACTAGCGGGGGAAGAGACCCAGTACTTC
abundance: .
v_gene: TRBV15
j_gene: TRBJ2-5
d_gene: TRBD2

CDR3aa: CASAEREGETQYF
CDR3nt: TGCGCCAGTGCTGAAAGGGAGGGAGAGACCCAGTACTTC
abundance: .
v_gene: TRBV5-1
j_gene: TRBJ2-5
d_gene: TRBD2

CDR3aa: CASSVDRHQPQHF
CDR3nt: TGTGCCAGCAGTGTGGACAGGCATCAGCCCCAGCATTTT
abundance: .
v_gene: TRBV12-3/TRBV12-4
j_gene: TRBJ1-5
d_gene: TRBD1

CDR3aa: CASSYSRGLAGDNEQFF
CDR3nt: TGTGCCAGCAGTTACTCCCGGGGACTAGCGGGAGACAATGAGCAGTTCTTC
abundance: .
v_gene: TRBV6-2/TRBV6-3
j_gene: TRBJ2-1
d_gene: TRBD2

CDR3aa: CASSSPGQAFYEQYF
CDR3nt: TGTGCCAGCAGCTCTCCGGGACAGGCGTTCTACGAGCAGTACTTC
abundance: .
v_gene: TRBV7-9
j_gene: TRBJ2-7
d_gene: TRBD1

CDR3aa: CASSLRGEVTGELFF
CDR3nt: TGTGCCAGCAGCTTAAGGGGTGAGGTCACCGGGGAGCTGTTTTTT
abundance: .
v_gene: TRBV7-2
j_gene: TRBJ2-2
d_gene: .

CDR3aa: CASSSDRGGEAFF
CDR3nt: TGTGCCAGTAGTTCCGACCGGGGTGGTGAAGCTTTCTTT
abundance: .
v_gene: TRBV19
j_gene: TRBJ1-1
d_gene: .

CDR3aa: CASGLGGSQPQHF
CDR3nt: TGTGCTAGTGGCCTAGGGGGTTCTCAGCCCCAGCATTTT
abundance: .
v_gene: TRBV12-5
j_gene: TRBJ1-5
d_gene: .

CDR3aa: CSVGNHAETQYF
CDR3nt: TGCAGCGTTGGAAACCATGCGGAGACCCAGTACTTC
abundance: many
v_gene: TRBV29-1
j_gene: TRBJ2-5
d_gene: .

CDR3aa: CASSQLARGGVTEQETQYF
CDR3nt: TGTGCCAGCAGCCAGTTGGCCCGGGGGGGCGTCACGGAACAAGAGACCCAGTACTTC
abundance: .
v_gene: TRBV4-2
j_gene: TRBJ2-5
d_gene: TRBD2

CDR3aa: CASSYDRGYREQYF
CDR3nt: TGTGCCAGCAGTTACGACAGGGGATATCGGGAGCAGTACTTC
abundance: .
v_gene: TRBV6-5
j_gene: TRBJ2-7
d_gene: TRBD1

CDR3aa: CASSLQQNEQFF
CDR3nt: TGCGCCAGCAGCTTACAGCAGAATGAGCAGTTCTTC
abundance: .
v_gene: TRBV5-1
j_gene: TRBJ2-1
d_gene: .

CDR3aa: CASSSGTTLPEDTQYF
CDR3nt: TGCGCCAGCAGCTCTGGGACTACCCTACCCGAAGATACGCAGTATTTT
abundance: .
v_gene: TRBV5-1
j_gene: TRBJ2-3
d_gene: TRBD2

CDR3aa: CASSLRYRGQSGELFF
CDR3nt: TGCGCCAGCAGCCTCCGTTACAGGGGGCAAAGCGGGGAGCTGTTTTTT
abundance: .
v_gene: TRBV4-3
j_gene: TRBJ2-2
d_gene: TRBD1

CDR3aa: CASSLRAETQYF
CDR3nt: TGTGCCAGCAGCTTGAGGGCGGAGACCCAGTACTTC
abundance: .
v_gene: TRBV11-2
j_gene: TRBJ2-5
d_gene: .

CDR3aa: CASRPTGGGYEQYF
CDR3nt: TGTGCCAGCCGCCCTACGGGGGGGGGTTACGAGCAGTACTTC
abundance: .
v_gene: TRBV18
j_gene: TRBJ2-7
d_gene: TRBD2

CDR3aa: CASSSTVHNQPQHF
CDR3nt: TGTGCCAGCAGTTCGACAGTCCACAATCAGCCCCAGCATTTT
abundance: .
v_gene: TRBV28
j_gene: TRBJ1-5
d_gene: .

CDR3aa: CSVERSGNTIYF
CDR3nt: TGCAGCGTTGAGAGGTCTGGAAACACCATATATTTT
abundance: .
v_gene: TRBV29-1
j_gene: TRBJ1-3
d_gene: .